This is a list of T cell receptor beta chains from one sample in a study of OX40 agonist ivuxolimab in advanced cancers. The protocol was immunoSEQ multiplex PCR, while the TCRdb copy is restricted to in-frame clones and leaves out a portion. Among about 80,000 clones, about nine tenths were seen once, and the ten largest hold more than 0.3%. This specimen consisted of CD4+ or CD8+ T cells sorted from blood, obtained in a trial of the OX40 agonist ivuxolimab. The receptors come from an adult with an advanced solid tumor such as melanoma, head and neck, liver or kidney cancer. CDR3s include the opening cysteine and the closing phenylalanine or tryptophan. D genes are given only for firm matches. Clone sizes are given selectively: once, few, many, or a class where the clone is expanded.

V gene,D gene,clone size,J gene,CDR3 DNA,CDR3 protein
TRBV28,NA,once,TRBJ1-2,TGTGCCAGCAGCCGACAGACGTATGGCTACACCTTC,CASSRQTYGYTF
TRBV5-4,NA,NA,TRBJ2-7,TGTGCCAGCAGCTTGTTCGGGGGCGAGCAGTACTTC,CASSLFGGEQYF
TRBV6-6,TRBD1,once,TRBJ1-1,TGTGCTAGCAGGGGACAGGCCCCGAACACTGAAGCTTTCTTT,CASRGQAPNTEAFF
TRBV4-1,TRBD1,NA,TRBJ2-1,TGCGCCAGCACGGGACAGGGGGACAATGAGCAGTTCTTC,CASTGQGDNEQFF
TRBV6-5,NA,NA,TRBJ1-3,TGTGCCAGCAGTTATGGGTCACCCTACTCTGGAAACACCATATATTTT,CASSYGSPYSGNTIYF
TRBV4-3,NA,once,TRBJ2-5,TGCGCCAGCAGCCAAGAAACCCCAGGCCCCCAGTACTTC,CASSQETPGPQYF
TRBV10-3,TRBD2,NA,TRBJ2-2,TGTGCCATCAGTGCCGGACTAGAGAAAGGCACCGGGGAGCTGTTTTTT,CAISAGLEKGTGELFF
TRBV28,TRBD1,NA,TRBJ1-2,TGTGCCAGCAGCCAGGGGGGGACCCCTGGCTACACCTTC,CASSQGGTPGYTF
TRBV5-4,TRBD1,NA,TRBJ1-1,TGTGCCAGCAGGGGGGGACAGGGCAACACTGAAGCTTTCTTT,CASRGGQGNTEAFF
TRBV5-1,NA,NA,TRBJ1-3,TGCGCCAGCAGCCCTGGTGGCGTCCCCGGAAACACCATATATTTT,CASSPGGVPGNTIYF
TRBV9,NA,NA,TRBJ2-2,TGTGCCAGCTCTACGAACACCGGGGAGCTGTTTTTT,CASSTNTGELFF
TRBV14,NA,NA,TRBJ1-6,TGTGCCAGCAGCCAAATCCCTGGGAAGCCCCTCCACTTT,CASSQIPGKPLHF
TRBV4-1,TRBD2,NA,TRBJ2-1,TGCGCCAGCAGCCGGTATAGGACTAGCGGGAGGAATGAGCAGTTCTTC,CASSRYRTSGRNEQFF
TRBV10-3,NA,NA,TRBJ2-6,TGTGCCATCAGTGGAGGGCAGGGGAGTGTCTCTGGGGCCAACGTCCTGACTTTC,CAISGGQGSVSGANVLTF
TRBV6-5,NA,few,TRBJ1-2,TGTGCCAGCAGTTTCGACTCAGGCCAGCGGGGCTACACCTTC,CASSFDSGQRGYTF
TRBV2,NA,NA,TRBJ2-1,TGTGCCAGCAGCAGCGGGCAGTACTACAATGAGCAGTTCTTC,CASSSGQYYNEQFF
TRBV11-2,NA,NA,TRBJ2-3,TGTGCCAGCAGCTTAGATAGTTCAGATACGCAGTATTTT,CASSLDSSDTQYF
TRBV19,NA,NA,TRBJ1-2,TGTGCCAGCCGGGACACCTTCAGGTCTGGCTACACCTTC,CASRDTFRSGYTF
TRBV6-5,TRBD2,once,TRBJ2-1,TGTGCCAGCAGTTCCCCCGGGAGGGAGTACAATGAGCAGTTCTTC,CASSSPGREYNEQFF
TRBV19,NA,NA,TRBJ2-6,TGTGCCAGTAGTCCCCAAGTCTCTGGGGCCAACGTCCTGACTTTC,CASSPQVSGANVLTF
TRBV7-9,NA,NA,TRBJ1-1,TGTGCCAGCAGCTTTTCTGGATTCACTGAAGCTTTCTTT,CASSFSGFTEAFF
TRBV11-2,TRBD1,NA,TRBJ1-1,TGTGCCAGCAACGGACAGGGTGGCACTGAAGCTTTCTTT,CASNGQGGTEAFF
TRBV11-2,NA,NA,TRBJ2-1,TGTGCCAGCAGCTTATTCGCAAACTCCTACAATGAGCAGTTCTTC,CASSLFANSYNEQFF
TRBV19,NA,NA,TRBJ2-3,TGTGCCAGTAAATCCAGCGGAGCCAGCACAGATACGCAGTATTTT,CASKSSGASTDTQYF
TRBV27,NA,NA,TRBJ2-6,TGTGCCAGCAGTTTATCGTCAGGGGCCAACGTCCTGACTTTC,CASSLSSGANVLTF
TRBV5-6,TRBD2,NA,TRBJ2-3,TGTGCCAGCAGCCTGGCGGGGGGACCTCCAAGCACAGATACGCAGTATTTT,CASSLAGGPPSTDTQYF
TRBV9,TRBD1,few,TRBJ2-5,TGTGCCAGCAGCGGGGGGACAGGGGGCCGCGATCAAGGGACCCAGTACTTC,CASSGGTGGRDQGTQYF
TRBV6-1,TRBD1,NA,TRBJ1-6,TGTGCCGGCCGGGAGGGACAGTTCTATAATTCACCCCTCCACTTT,CAGREGQFYNSPLHF
TRBV6-9,NA,NA,TRBJ1-2,TGTGCCAGCAGTTTGGGACGGATCTATGGCTACACCTTC,CASSLGRIYGYTF
TRBV2,TRBD2,NA,TRBJ2-2,TGTGCCAGCAGTGAGACTAGCGGGGGGCTGGGGACCGGGGAGCTGTTTTTT,CASSETSGGLGTGELFF
TRBV6-6,NA,NA,TRBJ2-2,TGTGCCAGCAGCAGACTAGCCGGGGAGCTGTTTTTT,CASSRLAGELFF
TRBV30,NA,NA,TRBJ1-5,TGTGCCTGGAGTGGGGGGGGGATAGGCAATCAGCCCCAGCATTTT,CAWSGGGIGNQPQHF
TRBV6-5,NA,NA,TRBJ2-5,TGTGCCAGCAGTTACTCGGGTGCGTGGGAGACCCAGTACTTC,CASSYSGAWETQYF
TRBV6-1,NA,NA,TRBJ2-7,TGTGCCAGCAGTGCCTCACTCTCCTACGAGCAGTACTTC,CASSASLSYEQYF
TRBV28,NA,NA,TRBJ1-5,TGTGCCAGCGGAAACAGGGTTGGTAGGGGACAGCCCCAGCATTTT,CASGNRVGRGQPQHF
TRBV11-1,NA,once,TRBJ2-2,TGTGCCAGCAGCATTCCTCTTCAGCACACCGGGGAGCTGTTTTTT,CASSIPLQHTGELFF
TRBV30,TRBD1,NA,TRBJ2-3,TGTGCCTGGACCCTACGGGACAGGCCTAGCACAGATACGCAGTATTTT,CAWTLRDRPSTDTQYF
TRBV7-2,NA,few,TRBJ1-5,TGTGCCAGCAGCTTAGATAGCAATCAGCCCCAGCATTTT,CASSLDSNQPQHF
TRBV4-2,NA,NA,TRBJ2-1,TGTGCCAGCAGCCAAGAGGGGGGGCCGGGGTCCTACAATGAGCAGTTCTTC,CASSQEGGPGSYNEQFF
TRBV5-1,NA,NA,TRBJ1-6,TGCGCCAGCAGGGAGGGTAGAGATTCACCCCTCCACTTT,CASREGRDSPLHF
TRBV28,NA,NA,TRBJ1-1,TGTGCCAGCAGTTTACACTCCGACAGGAACACTGAAGCTTTCTTT,CASSLHSDRNTEAFF
TRBV5-4,TRBD2,NA,TRBJ2-4,TGTGCCAGCAGCCGAGGGACTAGCGGGGGGGACAGGGGAAACATTCAGTACTTC,CASSRGTSGGDRGNIQYF